This T cell receptor (beta chain) derives from a study of blood T cell repertoires in COVID-19. Study-wide background: There were acute and convalescent COVID-19 samples, and they came from the United States, Italy and Spain. From T cells, B-cell-depleted T cells, or PBMCs came the material, which was cDNA or gDNA.

The V segment lost 5 bases and the J segment 7 bases; nucleotides outside the gene matches: 13. The CDR3 contains 17 residues. The V gene's germline CDR1 is PRHDT and CDR2 FYEKMQ (reference sequence). The authors' processing: Estimation of nucleated cell counts was performed using reference gene primer amplification. TCRdb's table, derived via immunoSEQ multiplex PCR, lists solely in-frame clones and lacks some. V and J calls and clone size come straight from that table; D and trimming were deduced from the DNA. Here the sample spans about 100,000 clones, roughly four fifths being singletons. The sequence derives from a man in his sixties or seventies with active or convalescent COVID-19. This rearrangement joins TRBV13 to TRBJ2-1, with 11 nucleotides matching TRBD2. The sample comprised peripheral blood. CDR3 protein: CASSVLGSGRAGNEQFF. The CDR3 coding sequence is TGTGCCAGCAGCGTCCTGGGTAGCGGGAGGGCGGGGAATGAGCAGTTCTTC.